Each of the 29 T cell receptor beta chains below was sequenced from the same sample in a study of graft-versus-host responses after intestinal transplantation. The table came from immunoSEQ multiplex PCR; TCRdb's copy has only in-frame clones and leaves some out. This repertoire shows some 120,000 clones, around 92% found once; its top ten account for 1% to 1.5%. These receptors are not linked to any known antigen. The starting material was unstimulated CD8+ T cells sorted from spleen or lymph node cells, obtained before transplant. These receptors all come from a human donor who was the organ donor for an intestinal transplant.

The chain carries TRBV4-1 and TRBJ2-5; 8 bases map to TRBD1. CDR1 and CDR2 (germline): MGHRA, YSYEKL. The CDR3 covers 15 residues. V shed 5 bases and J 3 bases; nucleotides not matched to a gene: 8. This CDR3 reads CASSGRAGGEETQYF. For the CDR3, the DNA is TGCGCCAGCAGCGGGCGGGCAGGGGGCGAAGAGACCCAGTACTTC.

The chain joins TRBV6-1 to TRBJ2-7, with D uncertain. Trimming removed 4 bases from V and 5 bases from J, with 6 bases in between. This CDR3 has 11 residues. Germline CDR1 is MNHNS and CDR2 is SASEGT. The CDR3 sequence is CASSVGNEQYF. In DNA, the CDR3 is TGTGCCAGCAGTGTAGGTAACGAGCAGTACTTC.

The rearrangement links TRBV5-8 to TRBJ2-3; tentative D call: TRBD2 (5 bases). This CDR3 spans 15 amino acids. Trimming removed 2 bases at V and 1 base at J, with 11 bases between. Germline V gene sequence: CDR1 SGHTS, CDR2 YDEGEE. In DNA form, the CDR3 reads TGTGCCAGCAGCTTAAGGACTCGAGGCACAGATACGCAGTATTTT. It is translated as CASSLRTRGTDTQYF.

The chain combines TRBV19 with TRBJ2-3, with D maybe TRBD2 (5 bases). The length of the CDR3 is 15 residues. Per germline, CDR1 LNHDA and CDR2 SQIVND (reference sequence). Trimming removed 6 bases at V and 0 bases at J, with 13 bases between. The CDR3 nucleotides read TGTGCCAGTAGAGAGGATTCGGGGAGCACAGATACGCAGTATTTT. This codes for CASREDSGSTDTQYF.

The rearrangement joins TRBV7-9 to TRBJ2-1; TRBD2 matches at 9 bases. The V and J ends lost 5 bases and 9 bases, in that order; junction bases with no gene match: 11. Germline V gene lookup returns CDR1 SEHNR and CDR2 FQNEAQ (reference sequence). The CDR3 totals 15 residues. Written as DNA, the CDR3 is TGTGCCAGCAGCCCCCTAGCGGGACCCGCGAGTGAGCAGTTCTTC. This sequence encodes CASSPLAGPASEQFF. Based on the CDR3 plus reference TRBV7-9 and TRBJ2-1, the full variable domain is DTGVSQNPRHKITKRGQNVTFRCDPISEHNRLYWYRQTLGQGPEFLTYFQNEAQLEKSRLLSDRFSAERPKGSFSTLEIQRTEQGDSAMYLCASSPLAGPASEQFFGPGTRLTVL.

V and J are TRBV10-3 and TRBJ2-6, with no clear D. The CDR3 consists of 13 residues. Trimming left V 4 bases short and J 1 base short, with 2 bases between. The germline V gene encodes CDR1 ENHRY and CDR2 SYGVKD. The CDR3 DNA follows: TGTGCCATCAGTGGGTCTGGGGCCAACGTCCTGACTTTC. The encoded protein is CAISGSGANVLTF.

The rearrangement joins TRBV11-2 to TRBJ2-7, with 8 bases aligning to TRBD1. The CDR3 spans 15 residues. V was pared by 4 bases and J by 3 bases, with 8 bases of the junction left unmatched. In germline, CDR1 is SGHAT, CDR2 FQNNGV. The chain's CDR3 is CASSSRAGGYYEQYF. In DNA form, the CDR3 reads TGTGCCAGCAGCTCCCGGGCAGGGGGCTACTACGAGCAGTACTTC.

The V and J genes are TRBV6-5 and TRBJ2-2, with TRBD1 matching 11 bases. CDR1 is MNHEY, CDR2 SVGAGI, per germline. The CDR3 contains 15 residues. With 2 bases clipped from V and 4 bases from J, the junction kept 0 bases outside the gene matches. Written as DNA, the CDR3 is TGTGCCAGCAGTTACGGGACAGGGGGCACCGGGGAGCTGTTTTTT. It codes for CASSYGTGGTGELFF.

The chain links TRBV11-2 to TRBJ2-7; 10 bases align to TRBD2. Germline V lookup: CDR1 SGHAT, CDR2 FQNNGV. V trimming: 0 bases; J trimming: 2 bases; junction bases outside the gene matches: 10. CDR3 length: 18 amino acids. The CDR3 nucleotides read TGTGCCAGCAGCTTAGACCCCGGGCTAGCGGGAGTTACCTACGAGCAGTACTTC. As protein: CASSLDPGLAGVTYEQYF. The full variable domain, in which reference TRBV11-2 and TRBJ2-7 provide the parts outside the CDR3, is EAGVAQSPRYKIIEKRQSVAFWCNPISGHATLYWYQQILGQGPKLLIQFQNNGVVDDSQLPKDRFSAERLKGVDSTLKIQPAKLEDSAVYLCASSLDPGLAGVTYEQYFGPGTRLTVT.

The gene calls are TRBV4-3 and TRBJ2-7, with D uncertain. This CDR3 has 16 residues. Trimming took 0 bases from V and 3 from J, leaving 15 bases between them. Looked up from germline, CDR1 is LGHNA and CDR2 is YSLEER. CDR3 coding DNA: TGCGCCAGCAGCCAAGATAGGGCCGGTGCTAGCTACGAGCAGTACTTC. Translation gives CASSQDRAGASYEQYF.

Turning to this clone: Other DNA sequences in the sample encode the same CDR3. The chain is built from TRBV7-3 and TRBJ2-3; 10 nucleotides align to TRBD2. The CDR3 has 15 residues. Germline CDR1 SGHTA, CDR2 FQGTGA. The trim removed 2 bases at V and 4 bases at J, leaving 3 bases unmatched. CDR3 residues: CASSLGLAGADTQYF. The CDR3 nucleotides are TGTGCCAGCAGCTTAGGGCTAGCGGGAGCAGATACGCAGTATTTT.

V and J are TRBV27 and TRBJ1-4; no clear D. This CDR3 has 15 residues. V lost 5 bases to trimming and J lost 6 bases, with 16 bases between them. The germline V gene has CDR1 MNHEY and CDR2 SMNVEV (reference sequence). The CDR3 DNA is TGTGCCAGCAGTCCAGGTGGGGAAGTGGATGAAAAACTGTTTTTT. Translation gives CASSPGGEVDEKLFF.

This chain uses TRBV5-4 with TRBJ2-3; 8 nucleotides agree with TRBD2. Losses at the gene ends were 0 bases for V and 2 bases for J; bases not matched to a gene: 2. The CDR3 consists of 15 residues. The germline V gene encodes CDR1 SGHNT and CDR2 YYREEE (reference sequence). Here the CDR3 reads CASSLAGGLTDTQYF. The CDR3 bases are TGTGCCAGCAGCTTGGCGGGAGGGCTCACAGATACGCAGTATTTT.

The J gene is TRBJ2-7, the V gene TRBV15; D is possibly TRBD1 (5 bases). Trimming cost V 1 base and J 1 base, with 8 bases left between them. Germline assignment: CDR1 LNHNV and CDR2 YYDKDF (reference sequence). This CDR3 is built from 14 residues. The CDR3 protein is CATSRATESYEQYF. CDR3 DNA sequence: TGTGCCACCAGCAGAGCGACAGAATCCTACGAGCAGTACTTC.

In DNA form, the CDR3 reads TGCGCCAGCAGCGGGACTAGCGGGAGTTCGGTCCCCAAAAACATTCAGTACTTC. The encoded protein is CASSGTSGSSVPKNIQYF. V and J are TRBV10-2 and TRBJ2-4; 14 bases fit TRBD2. CDR3 length: 18 residues. Germline CDR1 and CDR2: WSHSY and SAAADI. V shed 6 bases and J 2 bases; nucleotides not matched to a gene: 9.

The CDR3 DNA sequence: TGTGCCAGCAGTTTTCTCCGGGACAGGGTCGATGAGCAGTTCTTC. Residues: CASSFLRDRVDEQFF. The rearrangement joins TRBV6-6 to TRBJ2-1; 9 positions agree with TRBD1. Germline CDR1 is MNHNY and CDR2 is SVGAGI (reference sequence). The CDR3 totals 15 residues. Trimming took 4 bases from V and 8 from J; bases not matched to a gene: 9.

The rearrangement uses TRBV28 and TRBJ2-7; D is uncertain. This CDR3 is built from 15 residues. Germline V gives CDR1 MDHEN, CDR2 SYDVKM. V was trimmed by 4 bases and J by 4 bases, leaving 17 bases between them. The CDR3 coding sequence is TGTGCCAGCAGTTCGGATCCAACTTCCTTTTACGAGCAGTACTTC. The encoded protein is CASSSDPTSFYEQYF.

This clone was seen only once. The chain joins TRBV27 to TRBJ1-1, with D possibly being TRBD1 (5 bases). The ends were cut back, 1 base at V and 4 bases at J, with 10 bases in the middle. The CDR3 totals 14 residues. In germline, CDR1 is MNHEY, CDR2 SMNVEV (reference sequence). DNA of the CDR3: TGTGCCAGCAGTTTATTTGGCAGGGCCACTGAAGCTTTCTTT. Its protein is CASSLFGRATEAFF.

CDR3 sequence (DNA): TGCGCCAGCAGCCAGCTAGCGTACAATGAGCAGTTCTTC. Residues: CASSQLAYNEQFF. This chain links TRBV4-3 with TRBJ2-1, with D perhaps matching TRBD2 (6 bases). Germline values: CDR1 LGHNA, CDR2 YSLEER. The ends were cut back, 3 bases at V and 4 bases at J, with 7 bases in the middle. The CDR3 has 13 amino acids.

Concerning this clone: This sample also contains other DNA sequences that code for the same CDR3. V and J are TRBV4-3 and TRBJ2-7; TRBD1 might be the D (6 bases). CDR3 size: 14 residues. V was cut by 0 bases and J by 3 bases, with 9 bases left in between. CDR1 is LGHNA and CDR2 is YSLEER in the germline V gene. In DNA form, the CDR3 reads TGCGCCAGCAGCCAAGATCTAGGGGGCTACGAGCAGTACTTC. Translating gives CASSQDLGGYEQYF.

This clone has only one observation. CDR3 sequence reads: CASTNRVEAFF. The CDR3 DNA reads TGTGCCAGCACTAACAGGGTTGAAGCTTTCTTT. The genes are TRBV6-1 and TRBJ1-1; possible D gene TRBD1, 6 bases. The germline gives CDR1 MNHNS, CDR2 SASEGT. This CDR3 comprises 11 residues. V gave up 7 bases and J gave up 7 bases, with 10 bases separating them.

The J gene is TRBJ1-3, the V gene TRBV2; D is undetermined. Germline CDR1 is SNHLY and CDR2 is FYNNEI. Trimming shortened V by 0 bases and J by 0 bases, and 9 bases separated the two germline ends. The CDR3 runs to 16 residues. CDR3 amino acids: CASSEASAFSGNTIYF. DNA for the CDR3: TGTGCCAGCAGTGAAGCTAGCGCGTTCTCTGGAAACACCATATATTTT.

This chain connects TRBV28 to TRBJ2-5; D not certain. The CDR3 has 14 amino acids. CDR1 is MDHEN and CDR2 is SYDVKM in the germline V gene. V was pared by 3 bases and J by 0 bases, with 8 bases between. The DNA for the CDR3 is TGTGCCAGCAGTTTTAAGGGATACCAAGAGACCCAGTACTTC. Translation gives CASSFKGYQETQYF.

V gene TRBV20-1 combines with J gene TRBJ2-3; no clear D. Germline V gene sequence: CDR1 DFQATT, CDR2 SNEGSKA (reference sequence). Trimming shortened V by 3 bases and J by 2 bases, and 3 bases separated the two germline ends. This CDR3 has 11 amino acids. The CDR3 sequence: CSARYTDTQYF. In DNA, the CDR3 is TGCAGTGCTAGGTACACAGATACGCAGTATTTT.

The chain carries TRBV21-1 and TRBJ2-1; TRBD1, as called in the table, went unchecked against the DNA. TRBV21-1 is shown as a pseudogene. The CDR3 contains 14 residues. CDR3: CASSNRVRDNEQFF. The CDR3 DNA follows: TGTGCCAGCAGCAACAGGGTCCGGGACAATGAGCAGTTCTTC.

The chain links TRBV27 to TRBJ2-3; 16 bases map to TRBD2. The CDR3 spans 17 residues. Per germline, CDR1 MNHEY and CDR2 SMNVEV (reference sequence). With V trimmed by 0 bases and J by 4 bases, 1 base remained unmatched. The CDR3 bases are TGTGCCAGCAGTTTATCGGGACTAGCGGGAGGGGCAGATACGCAGTATTTT. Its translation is CASSLSGLAGGADTQYF.

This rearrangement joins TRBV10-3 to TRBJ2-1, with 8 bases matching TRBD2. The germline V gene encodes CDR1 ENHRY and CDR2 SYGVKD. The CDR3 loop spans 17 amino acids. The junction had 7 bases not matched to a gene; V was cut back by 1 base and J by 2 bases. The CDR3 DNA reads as TGTGCCATCAGTGAGTGGAGCGCGACTAGCGCCTACAATGAGCAGTTCTTC. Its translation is CAISEWSATSAYNEQFF.

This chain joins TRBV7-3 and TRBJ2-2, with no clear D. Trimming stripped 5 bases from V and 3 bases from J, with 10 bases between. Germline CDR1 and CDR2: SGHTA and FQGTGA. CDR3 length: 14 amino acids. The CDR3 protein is CASSPGPYTGELFF. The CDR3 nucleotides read TGTGCCAGCAGCCCCGGGCCTTACACCGGGGAGCTGTTTTTT.

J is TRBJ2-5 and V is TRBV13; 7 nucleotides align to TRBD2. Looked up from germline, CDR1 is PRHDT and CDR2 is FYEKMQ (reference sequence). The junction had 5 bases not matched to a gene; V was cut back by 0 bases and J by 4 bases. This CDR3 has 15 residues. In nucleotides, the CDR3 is TGTGCCAGCAGCTTAGGAATCATAGCGGGAGAGACCCAGTACTTC. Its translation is CASSLGIIAGETQYF.